This entry lists 10 T cell receptor beta chains sequenced from one sample in a study of radiotherapy plus CTLA-4 blockade in lung cancer. Assay: immunoSEQ multiplex PCR; the TCRdb copy retains only in-frame clones and omits some. The repertoire holds 40,000 or so clones, 80% to 90% seen once, with 20% to 25% in the top ten. Here the sequenced sample was peripheral blood, taken from a patient treated with radiotherapy plus ipilimumab. The receptors shown here come from a human donor with non-small cell lung cancer whose response to radiotherapy plus ipilimumab could not be evaluated.

The V call is TRBV6-5, the J call TRBJ2-7; 7 positions match TRBD1. Losses at the gene ends were 8 bases for V and 2 bases for J; bases not matched to a gene: 9. Germline values: CDR1 MNHEY, CDR2 SVGAGI. The CDR3 covers 14 residues. This CDR3 reads CASSEGGQAYEQYF. DNA of the CDR3: TGTGCCAGCTCCGAAGGGGGCCAGGCCTACGAGCAGTACTTC.

This rearrangement joins TRBV13 to TRBJ2-3, with 8 positions matching TRBD2. The CDR3 sequence is 16 residues long. The junction had 11 bases not matched to a gene; V was cut back by 5 bases and J by 4 bases. From germline, CDR1 is PRHDT and CDR2 FYEKMQ (reference sequence). The CDR3 sequence is CASSPPGGERADTQYF. CDR3 sequence (DNA): TGTGCCAGCAGCCCCCCGGGAGGGGAGAGGGCAGATACGCAGTATTTT.

The chain employs TRBV6-5 and TRBJ2-7; D might be TRBD2 (6 bases). The ends were cut back, 8 bases at V and 0 bases at J, with 17 bases in the middle. The CDR3 consists of 15 residues. Germline V gives CDR1 MNHEY, CDR2 SVGAGI. DNA for the CDR3: TGTGCCAGCGGAGGGACGCCCGCCGTCTCCTACGAGCAGTACTTC. It translates to CASGGTPAVSYEQYF.

V and J are TRBV5-6 and TRBJ2-3, with a possible D match to TRBD2 (5 bases). Germline V gene sequence: CDR1 SGHDT, CDR2 YYEEEE. The CDR3 length is 13 residues. V lost 0 bases and J lost 6, with 8 bases in between. Written as DNA, the CDR3 is TGTGCCAGCAGCTTGGCCTCGGGGGATACGCAGTATTTT. Its translation: CASSLASGDTQYF.

The chain employs TRBV5-6 and TRBJ2-7, with 8 bases aligning to TRBD1. The CDR3 is 13 residues long. Germline CDR1 SGHDT, CDR2 YYEEEE. Trimming cost V 9 bases and J 0 bases; bases outside gene matches: 5. The CDR3 region is CATSTGDSYEQYF. The CDR3 DNA follows: TGTGCCACGTCGACAGGGGACTCCTACGAGCAGTACTTC. Filled out from reference TRBV5-6 and TRBJ2-7, the complete variable domain reads DAGVTQSPTHLIKTRGQQVTLRCSPKSGHDTVSWYQQALGQGPQFIFQYYEEEERQRGNFPDRFSGHQFPNYSSELNVNALLLGDSALYLCATSTGDSYEQYFGPGTRLTVT.

V and J are TRBV7-2 and TRBJ1-3; 7 bases align to TRBD1. CDR3 length equals 13 residues. The V segment lost 4 bases and the J segment 6 bases; nucleotides outside the gene matches: 3. The germline V gene encodes CDR1 SGHTA and CDR2 FQGNSA. CDR3 region: CASSSGQKNTIYF. The DNA for the CDR3 is TGTGCCAGCAGCTCGGGACAGAAAAACACCATATATTTT.

The chain is built from TRBV6-6 and TRBJ2-7; 7 nucleotides line up with TRBD2. CDR3 length equals 14 residues. Per germline, CDR1 MNHNY and CDR2 SVGAGI (reference sequence). The V gene end was trimmed by 5 bases and the J gene end by 2 bases; junction bases not matched to a gene: 6. CDR3 nucleotide sequence: TGTGCCAGCAGTAAGACGGCGGGGGCCTACGAGCAGTACTTC. It encodes CASSKTAGAYEQYF.

The V call is TRBV28, the J call TRBJ1-2; D is uncertain. CDR3 length equals 12 residues. Between the trimmed V and J ends, which lost 5 bases and 8 bases, there was a span of 12 bases. Looked up from germline, CDR1 is MDHEN and CDR2 is SYDVKM. CDR3 in DNA: TGTGCCAGCAGTGTTGGGCGAAGCGGCTACACCTTC. It is translated as CASSVGRSGYTF.

The count of this clone is one. The chain employs TRBV18 and TRBJ2-5, with 7 bases identical to TRBD2. The J call may be faulty, since TRBJ2-7 better matches the DNA end. The V gene's germline CDR1 is KGHSH and CDR2 LQKENI. CDR3 size: 16 residues. CDR3 in DNA: TGTGCCAGCTCATCGACAATGGGCGGGGGACCCTACGAGCAGTACTTC. Protein: CASSSTMGGGPYEQYF.

This clone was seen once. The chain joins TRBV15 to TRBJ1-1; D remains ambiguous. The germline V gene encodes CDR1 LNHNV and CDR2 YYDKDF (reference sequence). This CDR3 has 15 amino acids. Trimming cost V 8 bases and J 5 bases, with 21 bases left between them. CDR3 residues: CATGPVTGMGTEAFF. The CDR3 DNA is TGTGCCACCGGTCCCGTAACCGGGATGGGGACTGAAGCTTTCTTT.